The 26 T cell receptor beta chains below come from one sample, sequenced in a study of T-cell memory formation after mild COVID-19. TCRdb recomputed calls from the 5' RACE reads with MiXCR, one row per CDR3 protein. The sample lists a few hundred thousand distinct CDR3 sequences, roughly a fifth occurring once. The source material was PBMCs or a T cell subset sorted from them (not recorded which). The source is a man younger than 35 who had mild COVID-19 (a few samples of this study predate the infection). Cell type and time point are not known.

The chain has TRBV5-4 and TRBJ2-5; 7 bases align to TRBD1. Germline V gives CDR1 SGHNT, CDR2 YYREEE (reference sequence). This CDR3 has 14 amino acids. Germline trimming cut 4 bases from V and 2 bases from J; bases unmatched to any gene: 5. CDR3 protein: CASSPTGTQETQYF. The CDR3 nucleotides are TGTGCCAGCAGCCCGACAGGGACACAAGAGACCCAGTACTTC. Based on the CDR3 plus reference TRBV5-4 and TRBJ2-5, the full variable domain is ETGVTQSPTHLIKTRGQQVTLRCSSQSGHNTVSWYQQALGQGPQFIFQYYREEENGRGNFPPRFSGLQFPNYSSELNVNALELDDSALYLCASSPTGTQETQYFGPGTRLLVL.

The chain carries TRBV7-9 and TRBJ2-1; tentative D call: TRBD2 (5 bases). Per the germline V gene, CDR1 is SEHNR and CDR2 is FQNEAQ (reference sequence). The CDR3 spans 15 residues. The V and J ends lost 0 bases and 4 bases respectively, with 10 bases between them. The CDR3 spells CASSLASGPYNEQFF. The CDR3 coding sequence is TGTGCCAGCAGCTTAGCGAGCGGACCTTACAATGAGCAGTTCTTC.

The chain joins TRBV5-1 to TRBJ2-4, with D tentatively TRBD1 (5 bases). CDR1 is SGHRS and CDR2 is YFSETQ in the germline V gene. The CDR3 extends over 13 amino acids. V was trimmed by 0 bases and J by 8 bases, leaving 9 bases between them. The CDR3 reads CASSLDRFDIQYF. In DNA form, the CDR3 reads TGCGCCAGCAGCTTGGACAGGTTTGACATTCAGTACTTC.

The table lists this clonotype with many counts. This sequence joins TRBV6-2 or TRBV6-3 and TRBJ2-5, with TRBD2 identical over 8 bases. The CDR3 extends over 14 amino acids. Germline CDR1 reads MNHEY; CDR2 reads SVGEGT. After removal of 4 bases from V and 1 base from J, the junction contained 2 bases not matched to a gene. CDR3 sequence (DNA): TGTGCCAGCAGTTCGGCGGGGGGCCAAGAGACCCAGTACTTC. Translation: CASSSAGGQETQYF.

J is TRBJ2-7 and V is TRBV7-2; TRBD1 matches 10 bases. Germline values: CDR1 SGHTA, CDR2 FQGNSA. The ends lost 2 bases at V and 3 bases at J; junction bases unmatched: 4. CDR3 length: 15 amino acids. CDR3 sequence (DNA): TGTGCCAGCAGCTTACCCGGACAGGGGGACTACGAGCAGTACTTC. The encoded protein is CASSLPGQGDYEQYF. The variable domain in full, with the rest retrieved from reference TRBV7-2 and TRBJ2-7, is GAGVSQSPSNKVTEKGKDVELRCDPISGHTALYWYRQSLGQGLEFLIYFQGNSAPDKSGLPSDRFSAERTGGSVSTLTIQRTQQEDSAVYLCASSLPGQGDYEQYFGPGTRLTVT.

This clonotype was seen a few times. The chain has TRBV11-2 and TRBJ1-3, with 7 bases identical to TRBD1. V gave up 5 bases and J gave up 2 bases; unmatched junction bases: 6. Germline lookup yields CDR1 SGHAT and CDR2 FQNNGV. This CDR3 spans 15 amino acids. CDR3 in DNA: TGTGCCAGCAGCCGTAATACAGGGGCTGGAAACACCATATATTTT. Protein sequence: CASSRNTGAGNTIYF.

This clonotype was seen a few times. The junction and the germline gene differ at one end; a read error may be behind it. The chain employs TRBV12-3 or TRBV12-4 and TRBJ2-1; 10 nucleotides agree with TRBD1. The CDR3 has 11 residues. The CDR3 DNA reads TGTGCCAGCAGTTCCCGGGACAGGGGACTCTTC. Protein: CASSSRDRGLF.

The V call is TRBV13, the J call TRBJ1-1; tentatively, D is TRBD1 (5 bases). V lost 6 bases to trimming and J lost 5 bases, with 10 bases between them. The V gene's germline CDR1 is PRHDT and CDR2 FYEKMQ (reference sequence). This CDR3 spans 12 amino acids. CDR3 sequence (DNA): TGTGCCAGCAGGACAGTGCGGACTGAAGCTTTCTTT. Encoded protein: CASRTVRTEAFF.

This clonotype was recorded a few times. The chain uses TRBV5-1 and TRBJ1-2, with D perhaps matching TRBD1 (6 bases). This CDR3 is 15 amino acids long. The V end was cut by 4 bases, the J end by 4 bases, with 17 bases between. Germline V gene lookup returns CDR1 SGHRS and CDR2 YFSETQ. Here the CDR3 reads CASSLGEGGTYGYTF. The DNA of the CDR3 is TGCGCCAGCAGCCTCGGAGAAGGGGGAACCTATGGCTACACCTTC.

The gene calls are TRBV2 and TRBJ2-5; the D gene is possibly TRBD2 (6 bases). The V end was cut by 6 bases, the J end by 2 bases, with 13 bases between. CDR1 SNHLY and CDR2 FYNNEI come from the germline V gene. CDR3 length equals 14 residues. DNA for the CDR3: TGTGCCAGCAGGCCGGACGGGGGACAAGAGACCCAGTACTTC. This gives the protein CASRPDGGQETQYF.

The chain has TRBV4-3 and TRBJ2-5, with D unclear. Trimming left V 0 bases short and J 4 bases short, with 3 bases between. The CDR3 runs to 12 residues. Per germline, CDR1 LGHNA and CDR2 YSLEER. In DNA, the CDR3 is TGCGCCAGCAGCCAAGATACAGAGACCCAGTACTTC. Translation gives CASSQDTETQYF.

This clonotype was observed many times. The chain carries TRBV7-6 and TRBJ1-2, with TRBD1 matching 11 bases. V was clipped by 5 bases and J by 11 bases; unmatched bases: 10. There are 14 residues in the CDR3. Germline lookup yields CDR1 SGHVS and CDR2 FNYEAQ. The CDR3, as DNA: TGTGCCAGCAGCCTACTTGCGGGACAGGGGGTTTACACCTTC. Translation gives CASSLLAGQGVYTF.

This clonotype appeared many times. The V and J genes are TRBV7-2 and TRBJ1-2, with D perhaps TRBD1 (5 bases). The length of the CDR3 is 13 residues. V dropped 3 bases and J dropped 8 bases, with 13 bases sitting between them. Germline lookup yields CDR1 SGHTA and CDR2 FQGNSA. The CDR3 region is CASSFNDQGGYTF. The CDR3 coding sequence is TGTGCCAGCAGCTTCAACGATCAGGGCGGCTACACCTTC.

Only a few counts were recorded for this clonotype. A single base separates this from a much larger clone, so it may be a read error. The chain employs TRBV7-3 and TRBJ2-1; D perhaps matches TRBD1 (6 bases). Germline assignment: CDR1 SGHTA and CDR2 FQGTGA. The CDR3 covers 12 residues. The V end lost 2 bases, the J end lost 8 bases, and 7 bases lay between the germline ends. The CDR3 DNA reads TGTGCCAGCAGCTTAGAGGGGGATGAGCAGTTCTTC. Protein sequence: CASSLEGDEQFF.

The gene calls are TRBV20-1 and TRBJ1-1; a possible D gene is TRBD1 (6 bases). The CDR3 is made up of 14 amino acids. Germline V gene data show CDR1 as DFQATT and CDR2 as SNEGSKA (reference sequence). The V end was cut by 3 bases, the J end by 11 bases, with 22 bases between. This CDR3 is CSASRTLKTGGAFF. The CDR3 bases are TGCAGTGCTAGTCGGACTCTCAAGACAGGAGGGGCTTTCTTT.

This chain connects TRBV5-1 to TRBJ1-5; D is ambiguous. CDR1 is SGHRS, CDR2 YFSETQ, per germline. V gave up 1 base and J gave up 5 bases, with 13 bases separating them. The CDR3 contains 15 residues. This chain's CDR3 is CASSLRGGEYQPQHF. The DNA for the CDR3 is TGCGCCAGCAGCTTGAGAGGTGGGGAGTATCAGCCCCAGCATTTT.

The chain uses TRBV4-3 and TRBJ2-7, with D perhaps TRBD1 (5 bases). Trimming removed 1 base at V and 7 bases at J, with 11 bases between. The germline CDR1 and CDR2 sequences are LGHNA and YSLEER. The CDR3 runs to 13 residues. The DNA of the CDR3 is TGCGCCAGCAGCCAAGTTCAGGGTGGTGAGCAGTACGTC. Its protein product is CASSQVQGGEQYV.

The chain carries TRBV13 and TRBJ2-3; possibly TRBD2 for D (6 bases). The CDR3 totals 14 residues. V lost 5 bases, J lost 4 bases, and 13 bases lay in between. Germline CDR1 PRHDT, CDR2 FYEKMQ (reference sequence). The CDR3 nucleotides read TGTGCCAGCAGCCTAAGACTAGTAGCAGATACGCAGTATTTT. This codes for CASSLRLVADTQYF.

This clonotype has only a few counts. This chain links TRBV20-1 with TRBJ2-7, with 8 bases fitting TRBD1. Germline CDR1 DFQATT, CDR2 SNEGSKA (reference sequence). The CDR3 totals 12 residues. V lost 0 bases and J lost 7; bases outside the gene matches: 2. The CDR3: CSAREDRDEQYV. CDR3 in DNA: TGCAGTGCTAGAGAGGACAGGGATGAGCAGTACGTC.

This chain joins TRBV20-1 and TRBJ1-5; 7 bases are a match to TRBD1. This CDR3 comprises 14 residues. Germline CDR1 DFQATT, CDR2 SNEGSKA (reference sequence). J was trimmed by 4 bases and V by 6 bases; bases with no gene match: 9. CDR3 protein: CSAIRTGSNQPQHF. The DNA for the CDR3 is TGCAGTGCCATACGGACAGGCTCTAATCAGCCCCAGCATTTT.

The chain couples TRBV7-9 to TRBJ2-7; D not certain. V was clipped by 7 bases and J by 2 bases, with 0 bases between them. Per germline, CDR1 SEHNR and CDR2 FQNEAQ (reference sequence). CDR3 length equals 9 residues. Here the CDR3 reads CASTYEQYF. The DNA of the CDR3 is TGTGCCAGCACCTACGAGCAGTACTTC. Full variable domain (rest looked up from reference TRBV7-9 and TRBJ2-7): DTGVSQNPRHKITKRGQNVTFRCDPISEHNRLYWYRQTLGQGPEFLTYFQNEAQLEKSRLLSDRFSAERPKGSFSTLEIQRTEQGDSAMYLCASTYEQYFGPGTRLTVT.

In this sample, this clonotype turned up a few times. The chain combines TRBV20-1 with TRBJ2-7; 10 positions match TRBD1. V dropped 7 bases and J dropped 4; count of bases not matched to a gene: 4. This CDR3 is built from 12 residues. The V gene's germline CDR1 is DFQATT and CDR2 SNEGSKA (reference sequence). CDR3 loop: CSGRDRGYEQYF. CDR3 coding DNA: TGCAGTGGCAGGGACAGGGGTTACGAGCAGTACTTC.

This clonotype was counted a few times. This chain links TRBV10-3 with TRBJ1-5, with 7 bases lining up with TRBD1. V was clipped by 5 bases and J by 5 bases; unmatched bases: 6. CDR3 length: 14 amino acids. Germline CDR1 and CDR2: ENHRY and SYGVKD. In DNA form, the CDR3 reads TGTGCCATCAGTTCCGGGACAGCCGATCAGCCCCAGCATTTT. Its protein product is CAISSGTADQPQHF.

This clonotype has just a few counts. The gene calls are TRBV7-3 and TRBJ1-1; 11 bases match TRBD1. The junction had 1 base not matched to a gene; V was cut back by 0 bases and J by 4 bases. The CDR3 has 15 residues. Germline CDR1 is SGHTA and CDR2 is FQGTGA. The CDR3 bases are TGTGCCAGCAGCTTAACGGGGACAGGGGGCACTGAAGCTTTCTTT. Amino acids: CASSLTGTGGTEAFF.

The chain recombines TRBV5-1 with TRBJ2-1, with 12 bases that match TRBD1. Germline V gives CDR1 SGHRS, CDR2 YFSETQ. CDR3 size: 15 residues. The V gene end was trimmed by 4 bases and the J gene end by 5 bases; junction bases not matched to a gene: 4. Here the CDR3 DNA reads TGCGCCAGCAGCCTCGGGACAGGGGGCAACAATGAGCAGTTCTTC. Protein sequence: CASSLGTGGNNEQFF.

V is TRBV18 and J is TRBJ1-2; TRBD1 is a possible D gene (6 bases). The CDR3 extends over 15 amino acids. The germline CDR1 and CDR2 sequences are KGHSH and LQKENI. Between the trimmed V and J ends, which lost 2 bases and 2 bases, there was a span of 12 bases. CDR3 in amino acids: CASSPTGQMNYGYTF. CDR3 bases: TGTGCCAGCTCACCAACCGGACAGATGAACTATGGCTACACCTTC.